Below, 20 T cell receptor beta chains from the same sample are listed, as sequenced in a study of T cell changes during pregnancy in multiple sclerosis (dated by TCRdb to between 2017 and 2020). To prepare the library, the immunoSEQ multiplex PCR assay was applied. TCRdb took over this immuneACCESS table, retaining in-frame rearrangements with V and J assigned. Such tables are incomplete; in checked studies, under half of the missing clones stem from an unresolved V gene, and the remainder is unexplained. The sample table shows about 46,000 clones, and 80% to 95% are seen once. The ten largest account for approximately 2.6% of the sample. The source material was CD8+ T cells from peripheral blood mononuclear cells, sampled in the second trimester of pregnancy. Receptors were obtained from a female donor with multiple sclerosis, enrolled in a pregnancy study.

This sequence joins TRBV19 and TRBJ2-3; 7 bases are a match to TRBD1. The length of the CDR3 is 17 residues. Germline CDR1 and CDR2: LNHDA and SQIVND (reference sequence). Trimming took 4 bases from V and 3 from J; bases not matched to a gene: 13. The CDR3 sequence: CASSTTTTGWETDTQYF. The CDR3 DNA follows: TGTGCCAGTAGTACGACGACGACAGGGTGGGAAACAGATACGCAGTATTTT.

CDR3 DNA: TGCGCCAGCAGCCAGGAGCTGGGGGGCACTGAAGCTTTCTTT. It codes for CASSQELGGTEAFF. The V and J genes are TRBV4-3 and TRBJ1-1; tentatively, D is TRBD1 (5 bases). Germline CDR1 is LGHNA and CDR2 is YSLEER. The CDR3 has 14 amino acids. With 3 bases removed from V and 4 bases from J, the gap between germline ends came to 12 bases.

This CDR3 is CASSPPGQGLRETQYF. The CDR3, as DNA: TGTGCCAGCAGCCCACCGGGACAGGGTCTCCGAGAGACCCAGTACTTC. The chain combines TRBV7-9 with TRBJ2-5; 9 bases map to TRBD1. The CDR3 extends over 16 amino acids. CDR1 and CDR2 (germline): SEHNR, FQNEAQ (reference sequence). V shed 5 bases, J shed 4 bases, and the junction held 11 bases outside the gene matches.

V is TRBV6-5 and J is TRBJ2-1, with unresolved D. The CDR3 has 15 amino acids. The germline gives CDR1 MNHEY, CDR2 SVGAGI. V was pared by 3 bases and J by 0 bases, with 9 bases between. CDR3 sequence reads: CASSYAASSYNEQFF. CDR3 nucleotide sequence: TGTGCCAGCAGTTATGCGGCTAGCTCCTACAATGAGCAGTTCTTC.

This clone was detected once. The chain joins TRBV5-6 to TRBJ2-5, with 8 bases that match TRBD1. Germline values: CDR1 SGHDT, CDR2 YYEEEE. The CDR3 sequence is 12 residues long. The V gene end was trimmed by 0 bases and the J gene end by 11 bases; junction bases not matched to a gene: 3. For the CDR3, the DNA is TGTGCCAGCAGCTTGGCCGGACAGGGACAGTACTTC. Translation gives CASSLAGQGQYF.

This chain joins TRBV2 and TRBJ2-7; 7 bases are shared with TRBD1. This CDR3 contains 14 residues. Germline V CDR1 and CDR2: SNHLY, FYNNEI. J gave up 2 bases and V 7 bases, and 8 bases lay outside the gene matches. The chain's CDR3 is CASTKGQSPYEQYF. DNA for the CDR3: TGTGCCAGCACCAAGGGACAGTCCCCCTACGAGCAGTACTTC.

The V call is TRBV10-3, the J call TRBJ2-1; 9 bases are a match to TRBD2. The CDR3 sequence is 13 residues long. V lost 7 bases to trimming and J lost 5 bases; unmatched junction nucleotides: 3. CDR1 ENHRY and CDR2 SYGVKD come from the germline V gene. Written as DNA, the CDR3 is TGTGCCATCAACATAGCGGGGGACAATGAGCAGTTCTTC. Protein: CAINIAGDNEQFF.

The CDR3 region is CASLGGFNQPQHF. As DNA, the CDR3 is TGTGCCAGTCTCGGGGGATTCAATCAGCCCCAGCATTTT. V is TRBV19 and J is TRBJ1-5, with D perhaps TRBD1 (5 bases). Germline V CDR1 and CDR2: LNHDA, SQIVND (reference sequence). The CDR3 loop spans 13 amino acids. The germline V and J ends were trimmed by 8 bases and 3 bases, with 11 bases remaining between them.

The chain's CDR3 is CASSSRPWAEGGETQYF. The CDR3 bases are TGTGCCAGCAGCTCTAGACCCTGGGCCGAAGGAGGGGAGACCCAGTACTTC. The chain has TRBV7-6 and TRBJ2-5, with D possibly being TRBD2 (6 bases). This CDR3 is built from 17 residues. Germline CDR1 and CDR2: SGHVS and FNYEAQ. Deletions cut 4 bases from V and 5 bases from J, with 23 bases between.

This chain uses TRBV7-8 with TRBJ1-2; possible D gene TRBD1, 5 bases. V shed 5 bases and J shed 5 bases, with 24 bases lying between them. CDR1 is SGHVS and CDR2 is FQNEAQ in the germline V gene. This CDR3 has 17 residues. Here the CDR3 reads CASSLTGSGYSLYGYTF. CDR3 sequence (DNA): TGTGCCAGCAGCCTCACTGGGTCAGGGTATTCTTTATATGGCTACACCTTC.

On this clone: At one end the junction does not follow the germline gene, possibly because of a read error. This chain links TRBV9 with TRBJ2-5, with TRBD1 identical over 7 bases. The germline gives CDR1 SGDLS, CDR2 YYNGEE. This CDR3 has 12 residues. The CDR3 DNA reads TGTGCCAGCAGCTATAGCCGGGACAGTCTTAACTTC. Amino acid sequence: CASSYSRDSLNF.

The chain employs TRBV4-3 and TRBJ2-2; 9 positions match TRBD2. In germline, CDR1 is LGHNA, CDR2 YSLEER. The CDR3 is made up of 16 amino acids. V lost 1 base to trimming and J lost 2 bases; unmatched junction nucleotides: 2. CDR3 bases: TGCGCCAGCAGCCAAGGACTAGCGGTAAACACCGGGGAGCTGTTTTTT. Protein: CASSQGLAVNTGELFF.

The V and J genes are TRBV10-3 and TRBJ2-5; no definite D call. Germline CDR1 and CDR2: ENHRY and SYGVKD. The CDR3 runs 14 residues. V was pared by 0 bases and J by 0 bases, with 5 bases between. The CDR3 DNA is TGTGCCATCAGTGAGTCAAACAACCAAGAGACCCAGTACTTC. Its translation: CAISESNNQETQYF.

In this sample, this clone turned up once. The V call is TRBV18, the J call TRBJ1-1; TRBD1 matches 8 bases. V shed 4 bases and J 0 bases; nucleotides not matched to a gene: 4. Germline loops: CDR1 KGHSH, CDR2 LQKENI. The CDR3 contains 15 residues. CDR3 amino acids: CASSLPRGLNTEAFF. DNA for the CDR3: TGTGCCAGCTCACTCCCCAGGGGGCTGAACACTGAAGCTTTCTTT.

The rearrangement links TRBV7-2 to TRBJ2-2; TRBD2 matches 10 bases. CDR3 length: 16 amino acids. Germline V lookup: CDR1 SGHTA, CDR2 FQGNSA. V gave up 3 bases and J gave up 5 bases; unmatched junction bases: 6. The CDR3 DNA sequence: TGTGCCAGCAGCTTTTTAGCGGGGGGTTGGACCGGGGAGCTGTTTTTT. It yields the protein CASSFLAGGWTGELFF.

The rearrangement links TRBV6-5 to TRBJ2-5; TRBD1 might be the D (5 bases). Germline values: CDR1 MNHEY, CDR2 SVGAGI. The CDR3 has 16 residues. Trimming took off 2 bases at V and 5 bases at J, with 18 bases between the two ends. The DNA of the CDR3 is TGTGCCAGCAGTTACGCTTTCGGGCAGGGTCTGGAGACCCAGTACTTC. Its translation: CASSYAFGQGLETQYF.

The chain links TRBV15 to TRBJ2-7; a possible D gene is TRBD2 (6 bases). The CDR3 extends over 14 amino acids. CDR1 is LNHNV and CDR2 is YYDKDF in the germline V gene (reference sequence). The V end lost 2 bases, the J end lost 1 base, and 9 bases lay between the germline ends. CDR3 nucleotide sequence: TGTGCCACCAGCAGACCCCGGGGGTCCTACGAGCAGTACTTC. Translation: CATSRPRGSYEQYF.

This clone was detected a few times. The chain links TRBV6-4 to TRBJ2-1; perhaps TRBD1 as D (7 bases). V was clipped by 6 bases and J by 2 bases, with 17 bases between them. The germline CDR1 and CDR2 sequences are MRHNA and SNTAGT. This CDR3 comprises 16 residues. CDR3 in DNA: TGTGCCAGCAGCGAAGGAGGGGGCGAAACCTACAATGAGCAGTTCTTC. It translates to CASSEGGGETYNEQFF.

The CDR3 DNA reads as TGTGCCAGTAGCTCGCCGGGACAGGGAAGCAATCAGCCCCAGCATTTT. Translated, it gives CASSSPGQGSNQPQHF. The chain uses TRBV19 and TRBJ1-5; TRBD1 matches 9 bases. J was trimmed by 1 base and V by 6 bases; bases with no gene match: 7. Germline assignment: CDR1 LNHDA and CDR2 SQIVND (reference sequence). This CDR3 has 16 amino acids.

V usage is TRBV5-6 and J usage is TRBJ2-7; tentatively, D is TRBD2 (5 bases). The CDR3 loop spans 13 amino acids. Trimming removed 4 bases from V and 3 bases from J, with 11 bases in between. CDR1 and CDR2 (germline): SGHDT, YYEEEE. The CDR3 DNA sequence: TGTGCCAGCAGCCCGGGAAACTACTACGAGCAGTACTTC. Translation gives CASSPGNYYEQYF.